The 27 T cell receptor beta chains below all came from one sample that was sequenced in a study of CXCR3-negative and CXCR3-positive naive CD8 T cells. In preparing the TRB cDNA libraries, 5' RACE with UMI labels was used. Each CDR3 protein gets one entry in TCRdb, which reprocessed the 5' RACE reads and gives no DNA. The specimen's table records 70,000 to 95,000 distinct CDR3 sequences. Input material: naive CXCR3- CD8+ T cells from blood. Subset reported: CD45RO-CCR7+CD27+CD95- naive CD8+ T cells lacking CXCR3 (TNR3-). These receptors originate from a human donor in good health. Some clones in this sample may be carry-over from other donors' samples.

This chain links TRBV28 with TRBJ2-5; the D call of TRBD2 rests on TCRdb alone, since no DNA is present to check it. This CDR3 is 15 amino acids long. CDR1 is MDHEN and CDR2 is SYDVKM in the germline V gene. CDR3: CASSFFRDEQETQYF.

This chain uses TRBV29-1 with TRBJ2-1; the D call of TRBD2 rests on TCRdb alone, since no DNA is present to check it. Germline V gives CDR1 SQVTM, CDR2 ANQGSEA. The CDR3 length is 16 residues. The CDR3 sequence: CSVPAKGSGRWYEQFF.

The chain couples TRBV7-9 to TRBJ2-7; checking the TCRdb D call of TRBD2 is not possible without DNA. CDR3 length: 17 residues. Germline V gene lookup returns CDR1 SEHNR and CDR2 FQNEAQ (reference sequence). CDR3 sequence reads: CASSSITSLAGISEQYF.

The chain couples TRBV14 to TRBJ2-3. The V gene's germline CDR1 is SGHDN and CDR2 FVKESK. The CDR3 covers 15 residues. CDR3 protein: CASSQEWHPTDTQYF.

V gene TRBV7-9 combines with J gene TRBJ2-3; TCRdb selects TRBD2, and the lack of DNA leaves this call unchecked. Germline-derived CDR1 and CDR2 are SEHNR and FQNEAQ (reference sequence). The CDR3 sequence is 17 residues long. CDR3 loop: CASSPRVAGGGADTQYF.

The chain joins TRBV29-1 to TRBJ2-1. Germline loops: CDR1 SQVTM, CDR2 ANQGSEA. The CDR3 length is 11 residues. CDR3 in amino acids: CSYHSYNEQFF.

The chain employs TRBV29-1 and TRBJ2-2; the TCRdb call, TRBD2, lacks DNA for checking. CDR3 length: 12 residues. The germline V gene encodes CDR1 SQVTM and CDR2 ANQGSEA. CDR3 protein: CSVQGGTGELFF.

V and J are TRBV29-1 and TRBJ2-7; checking the TCRdb D call of TRBD2 is not possible without DNA. Germline CDR1 SQVTM, CDR2 ANQGSEA. The CDR3 consists of 14 residues. CDR3 in amino acids: CSVATSGSLYEQYF.

The gene calls are TRBV28 and TRBJ1-1; TCRdb gives TRBD1 as the D gene, but with no DNA this cannot be confirmed. Germline V gene data show CDR1 as MDHEN and CDR2 as SYDVKM. This CDR3 spans 16 amino acids. The CDR3 here is CASSPGRTALNTEAFF.

V is TRBV4-3 and J is TRBJ2-1. The V gene's germline CDR1 is LGHNA and CDR2 YSLEER. This CDR3 comprises 13 residues. The CDR3 protein is CASSQGFYNEQFF.

The chain joins TRBV7-9 to TRBJ2-5; TCRdb outputs TRBD1, but without DNA this stays unchecked. CDR3 length equals 16 residues. CDR1 and CDR2 (germline): SEHNR, FQNEAQ (reference sequence). CDR3 region: CASSSQDRGLQETQYF.

The V gene is TRBV29-1, the J gene TRBJ1-1; TCRdb selects TRBD1, and the lack of DNA leaves this call unchecked. The CDR3 consists of 14 residues. Germline V lookup: CDR1 SQVTM, CDR2 ANQGSEA. The CDR3 region is CSVELDRGWTEAFF.

The V gene is TRBV6-4, the J gene TRBJ2-1; with no DNA, the TCRdb D assignment of TRBD2 cannot be verified. CDR3 length: 15 amino acids. The germline CDR1 and CDR2 sequences are MRHNA and SNTAGT. The CDR3 sequence is CASSDRLAGSDEQLF.

The rearrangement uses TRBV27 and TRBJ2-1; TCRdb proposes TRBD2, but this gene call is untestable without DNA. In germline, CDR1 is MNHEY, CDR2 SMNVEV (reference sequence). The CDR3 runs to 16 residues. CDR3 in amino acids: CASFSGLAGVLGEQFF.

The rearrangement uses TRBV11-3 and TRBJ2-1. Germline loops: CDR1 SGHNT, CDR2 YENEEA. The CDR3 length is 12 residues. The CDR3 here is CASSSTGNEQFF. Full variable domain (missing parts from reference TRBV11-3 and TRBJ2-1): EAGVVQSPRYKIIEKKQPVAFWCNPISGHNTLYWYLQNLGQGPELLIRYENEEAVDDSQLPKDRFSAERLKGVDSTLKIQPAELGDSAVYLCASSSTGNEQFFGPGTRLTVL.

The V call is TRBV29-1, the J call TRBJ2-3. The CDR3 runs to 13 residues. Germline CDR1 reads SQVTM; CDR2 reads ANQGSEA. CDR3 residues: CSVNRDSTDTQYF.

The J gene is TRBJ1-5, the V gene TRBV7-8. Germline values: CDR1 SGHVS, CDR2 FQNEAQ. The CDR3 spans 15 residues. CDR3 residues: CASSLPYESNQPQHF.

V usage is TRBV12-3 or TRBV12-4 and J usage is TRBJ2-1; the D call of TRBD1 rests on TCRdb alone, since no DNA is present to check it. This CDR3 is built from 13 residues. CDR3 protein: CASQGDTYNEQLF.

The CDR3 protein is CASSVERSGLAVGEQFF. The chain has TRBV9 and TRBJ2-1; TCRdb picks TRBD2, but there is no DNA to check that call. The CDR3 has 17 amino acids. CDR1 and CDR2 (germline): SGDLS, YYNGEE.

The rearrangement links TRBV4-3 to TRBJ2-1; as DNA is missing, the TRBD2 call by TCRdb cannot be tested. The V gene's germline CDR1 is LGHNA and CDR2 YSLEER. This CDR3 has 14 amino acids. CDR3 loop: CASSIGLAYNEQFF.

The genes are TRBV5-1 and TRBJ2-6; lacking DNA, the TRBD1 call made by TCRdb goes unchecked. In germline, CDR1 is SGHRS, CDR2 YFSETQ. This CDR3 is built from 18 residues. The CDR3 region is CASSARGSLSSGANVLTF.

The chain uses TRBV4-1 and TRBJ1-3. Germline lookup yields CDR1 MGHRA and CDR2 YSYEKL. This CDR3 spans 14 amino acids. The CDR3 sequence is CASSQGVSGNTIYF.

The rearrangement joins TRBV29-1 to TRBJ2-3; no DNA is available, so the TRBD1 call from TCRdb remains unchecked. This CDR3 has 17 residues. Germline lookup yields CDR1 SQVTM and CDR2 ANQGSEA. The CDR3 reads CSVVDKGFELSTDTQYF.

This chain uses TRBV11-2 with TRBJ2-7. From germline, CDR1 is SGHAT and CDR2 FQNNGV. The CDR3 consists of 13 residues. CDR3 residues: CASSFGQTNEQYF.

The chain couples TRBV7-9 to TRBJ1-5; the TRBD1 assignment by TCRdb is unverifiable without DNA. Germline lookup yields CDR1 SEHNR and CDR2 FQNEAQ (reference sequence). This CDR3 is built from 14 residues. The CDR3 here is CASSSGTGYQPQHF.

The chain has TRBV15 and TRBJ2-7; the TCRdb D gene call, TRBD1, has no DNA to confirm it. There are 15 residues in the CDR3. Germline V gene lookup returns CDR1 LNHNV and CDR2 YYDKDF (reference sequence). This CDR3 reads CATSSLRGQGSEQYF.

CDR3 sequence: CASRGPGADTQYF. The chain recombines TRBV4-1 with TRBJ2-3; TCRdb names TRBD1, which stays unverified in the absence of DNA. The CDR3 is 13 amino acids. The germline gives CDR1 MGHRA, CDR2 YSYEKL.